This T cell receptor (beta chain) was obtained from a study of PD-L1 blockade in urothelial cancer. Across the study: Patients with male sex and bladder-origin urothelial cancer accounted for twenty-five of 29 enrolled. Each patient had 0 to 3 earlier chemotherapy regimens.

Synthetically made TCR analog templates were put into each PCR as spikes. The repertoire was sequenced with immunoSEQ multiplex PCR; TCRdb's copy has only in-frame clones and lacks some. The repertoire has about 35,000 clones, about a third of them found once; the top ten carry about 8.9%. The germline CDR1 and CDR2 sequences are MNHGY and SAAAGT. The CDR3 loop spans 14 amino acids. V was cut by 0 bases and J by 3 bases, with 9 bases left in between. Sequences were derived from tumor tissue, sampled before atezolizumab (anti-PD-L1) treatment. This chain joins TRBV6-8 and TRBJ2-7, with D unclear. This receptor was obtained from a man in his 60s with urothelial cancer. CDR3 nucleotides: TGTGCCAGCAGTTACTCTGCTCACGACTACGAGCAGTACTTC. Protein product: CASSYSAHDYEQYF.